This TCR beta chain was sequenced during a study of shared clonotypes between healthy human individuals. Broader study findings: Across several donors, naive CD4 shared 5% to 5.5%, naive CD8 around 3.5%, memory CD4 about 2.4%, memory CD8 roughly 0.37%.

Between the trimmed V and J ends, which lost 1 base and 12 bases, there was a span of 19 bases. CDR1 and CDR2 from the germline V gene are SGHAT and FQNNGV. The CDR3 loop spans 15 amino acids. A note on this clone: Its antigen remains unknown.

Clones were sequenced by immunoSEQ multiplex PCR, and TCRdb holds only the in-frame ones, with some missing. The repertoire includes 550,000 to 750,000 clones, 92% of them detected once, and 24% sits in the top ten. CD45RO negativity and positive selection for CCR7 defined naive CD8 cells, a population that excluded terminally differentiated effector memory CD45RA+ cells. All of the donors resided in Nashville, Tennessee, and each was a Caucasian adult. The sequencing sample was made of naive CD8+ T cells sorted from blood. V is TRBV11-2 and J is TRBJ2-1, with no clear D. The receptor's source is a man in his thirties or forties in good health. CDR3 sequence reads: CASSLGPWARLGQFF. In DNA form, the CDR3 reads TGTGCCAGCAGCTTAGGTCCATGGGCGCGGTTAGGGCAGTTCTTC.